This T cell receptor (beta chain) was retrieved from a study of T-cell memory formation after mild COVID-19. Study-level background: There were largely donor-specific TCR clusters.

Study-level results: Among CD4+ contracting clones, most were CM and EM, and CD8+ ones EMRA. From day 15 to 85, contracting clones were balanced between CD4 and CD8, whereas later expanders leaned toward CD4+.

CDR1 is MGHRA and CDR2 is YSYEKL in the germline V gene. V lost 4 bases and J lost 6; bases outside the gene matches: 10. The CDR3 covers 16 residues. In the case of this clonotype: Its antigen is unidentified.

It was 5'RACE with constant-segment primers that produced the TCR alpha and TCR beta cDNA libraries, which carried sample barcodes and UMIs. TCRdb re-analysed the 5' RACE reads in MiXCR, keeping a single row per CDR3 protein. The sample includes just over 200,000 distinct CDR3 sequences, more than 8% of them seen just once. The source material was PBMCs or a T cell subset sorted from them (not recorded which). This chain uses TRBV4-1 with TRBJ2-3; 10 bases line up with TRBD2. The source is a man between 18 and 29 years old who had mild COVID-19 (a few samples of this study predate the infection). Cell type and time point are not known. The CDR3 region has the DNA TGCGCCAGCAGCCCTTTCGAGCGGGGGGGCGGGGATACGCAGTATTTT. This encodes CASSPFERGGGDTQYF.